Listed here is a single T cell receptor (beta chain). Its target is unknown. The data derive from a study of T cell responses to AZD1222 COVID-19 vaccine. Study-wide findings and caveats: An increase in Spike-specific TCR breadth and depth was observed after two AZD1222 doses.

The table came from immunoSEQ multiplex PCR; TCRdb's copy has only in-frame clones and leaves some out. The repertoire includes 90,000 to 150,000 clones, roughly 85% of them detected once, and roughly 9% sits in the top ten. This CDR3 has 15 amino acids. From germline, CDR1 is LGHDT and CDR2 YNNKEL (reference sequence). V was pared by 2 bases and J by 12 bases, with 11 bases of the junction left unmatched. The input for sequencing was peripheral blood, taken on day 0 of AZD1222 vaccination. V is TRBV3-1 (or the pseudogene TRBV3-2) and J is TRBJ2-1; 9 nucleotides agree with TRBD2. This TCR derives from an adult in good health. The CDR3 is CASSQRIAGAPRQFF. In nucleotides, the CDR3 is TGTGCCAGCAGCCAACGGATAGCGGGGGCCCCTCGGCAGTTCTTC.